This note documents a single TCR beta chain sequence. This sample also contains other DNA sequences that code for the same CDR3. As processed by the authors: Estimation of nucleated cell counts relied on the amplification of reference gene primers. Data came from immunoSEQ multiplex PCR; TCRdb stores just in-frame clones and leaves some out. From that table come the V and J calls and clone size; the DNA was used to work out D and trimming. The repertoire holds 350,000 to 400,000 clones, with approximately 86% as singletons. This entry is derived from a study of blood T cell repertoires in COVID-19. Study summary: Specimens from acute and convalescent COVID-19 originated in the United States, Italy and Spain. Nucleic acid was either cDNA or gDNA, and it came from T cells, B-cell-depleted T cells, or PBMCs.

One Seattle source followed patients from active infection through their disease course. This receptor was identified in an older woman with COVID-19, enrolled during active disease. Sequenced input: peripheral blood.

DNA for the CDR3: TGTGCCAGCAGCCAAGGGCGAGGGGAAAAACTGTTTTTT. Its translation: CASSQGRGEKLFF. The V gene is TRBV3-1 (or the pseudogene TRBV3-2), the J gene TRBJ1-4; D gene ambiguous. V was clipped by 1 base and J by 8 bases, with 8 bases between them. Germline-derived CDR1 and CDR2 are LGHDT and YNNKEL (reference sequence). CDR3 length: 13 residues.